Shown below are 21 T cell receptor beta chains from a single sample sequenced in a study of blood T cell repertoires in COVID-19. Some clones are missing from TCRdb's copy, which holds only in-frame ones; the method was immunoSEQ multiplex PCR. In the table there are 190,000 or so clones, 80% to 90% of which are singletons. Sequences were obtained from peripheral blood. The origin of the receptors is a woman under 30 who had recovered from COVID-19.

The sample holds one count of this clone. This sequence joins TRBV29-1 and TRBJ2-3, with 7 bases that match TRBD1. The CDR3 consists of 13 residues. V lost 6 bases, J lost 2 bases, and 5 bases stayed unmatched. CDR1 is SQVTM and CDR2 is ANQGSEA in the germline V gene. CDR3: CSVAGTDTDTQYF. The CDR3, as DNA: TGCAGCGTCGCCGGGACAGACACAGATACGCAGTATTTT.

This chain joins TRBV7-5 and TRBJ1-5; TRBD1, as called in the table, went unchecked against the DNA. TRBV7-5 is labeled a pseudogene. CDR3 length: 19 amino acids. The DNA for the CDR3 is TGTGTCAGAAGCTCCTGCAGGGGGCCACCAGTTTATAGCAATCAGCCCCAGCATTTT. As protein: CVRSSCRGPPVYSNQPQHF.

CDR3 loop: CSVFGVAGWARAQFF. The CDR3 nucleotides read TGCAGCGTCTTCGGGGTAGCGGGATGGGCACGGGCGCAGTTCTTC. J is TRBJ2-1 and V is TRBV29-1; 8 bases agree with TRBD2. J lost 12 bases, V lost 6 bases, and 19 bases had no gene match. Germline CDR1 SQVTM, CDR2 ANQGSEA. This CDR3 spans 15 amino acids.

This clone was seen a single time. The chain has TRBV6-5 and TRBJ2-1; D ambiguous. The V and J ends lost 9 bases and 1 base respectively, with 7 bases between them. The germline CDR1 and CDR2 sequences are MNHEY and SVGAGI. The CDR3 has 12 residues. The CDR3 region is CASQESYNEQFF. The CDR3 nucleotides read TGTGCCAGTCAGGAATCCTACAATGAGCAGTTCTTC.

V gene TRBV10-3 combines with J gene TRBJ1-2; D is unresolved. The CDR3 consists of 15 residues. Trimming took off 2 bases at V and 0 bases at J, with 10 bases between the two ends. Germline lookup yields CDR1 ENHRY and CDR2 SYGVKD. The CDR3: CAISETTAANYGYTF. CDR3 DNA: TGTGCCATCAGTGAGACGACCGCGGCTAACTATGGCTACACCTTC.

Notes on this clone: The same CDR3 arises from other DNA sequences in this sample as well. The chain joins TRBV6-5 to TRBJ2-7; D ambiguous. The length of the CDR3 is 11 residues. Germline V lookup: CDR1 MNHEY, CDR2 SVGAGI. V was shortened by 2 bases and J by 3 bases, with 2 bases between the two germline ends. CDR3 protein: CASSYLYEQYF. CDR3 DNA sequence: TGTGCCAGCAGTTACCTCTACGAGCAGTACTTC.

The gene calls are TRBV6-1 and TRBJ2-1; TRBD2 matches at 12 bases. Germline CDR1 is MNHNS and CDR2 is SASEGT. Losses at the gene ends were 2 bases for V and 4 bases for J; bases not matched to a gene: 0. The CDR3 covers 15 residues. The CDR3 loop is CASSELAGGYNEQFF. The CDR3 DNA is TGTGCCAGCAGTGAACTAGCGGGAGGGTACAATGAGCAGTTCTTC.

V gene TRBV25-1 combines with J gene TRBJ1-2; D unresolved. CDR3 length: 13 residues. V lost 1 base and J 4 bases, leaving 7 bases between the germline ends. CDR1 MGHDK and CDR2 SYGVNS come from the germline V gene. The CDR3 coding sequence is TGTGCCAGCAGTGAATCCACAGTCTATGGCTACACCTTC. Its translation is CASSESTVYGYTF.

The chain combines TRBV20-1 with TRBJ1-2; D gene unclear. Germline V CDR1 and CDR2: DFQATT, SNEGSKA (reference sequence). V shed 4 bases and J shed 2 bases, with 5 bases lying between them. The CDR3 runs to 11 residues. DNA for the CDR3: TGCAGTGCTAAACAGAACTATGGCTACACCTTC. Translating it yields CSAKQNYGYTF.

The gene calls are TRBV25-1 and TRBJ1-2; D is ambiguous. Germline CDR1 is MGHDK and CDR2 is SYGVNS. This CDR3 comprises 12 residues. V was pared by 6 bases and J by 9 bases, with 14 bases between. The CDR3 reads CASREDRSRYTF. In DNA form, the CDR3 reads TGTGCCAGCAGGGAGGATAGGAGTCGCTACACCTTC.

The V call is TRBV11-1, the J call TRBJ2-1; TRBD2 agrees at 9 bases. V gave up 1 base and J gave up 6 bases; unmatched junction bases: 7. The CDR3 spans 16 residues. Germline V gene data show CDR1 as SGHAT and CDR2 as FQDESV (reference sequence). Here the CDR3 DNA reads TGTGCCAGCAGCTTAGTAGGACTAGCGTTGTCCAATGAGCAGTTCTTC. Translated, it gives CASSLVGLALSNEQFF.

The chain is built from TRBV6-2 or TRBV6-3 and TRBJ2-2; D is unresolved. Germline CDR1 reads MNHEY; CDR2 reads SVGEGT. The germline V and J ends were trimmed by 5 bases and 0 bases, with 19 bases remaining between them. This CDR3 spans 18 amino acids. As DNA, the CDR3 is TGTGCCAGCAGTCCCGTATTTCCGTCTACCACGAACACCGGGGAGCTGTTTTTT. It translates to CASSPVFPSTTNTGELFF.

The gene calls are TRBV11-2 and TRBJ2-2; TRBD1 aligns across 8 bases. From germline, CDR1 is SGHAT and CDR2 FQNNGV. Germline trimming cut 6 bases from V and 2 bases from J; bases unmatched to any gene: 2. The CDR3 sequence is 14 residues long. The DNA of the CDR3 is TGTGCCAGCAGAGGACAGGGTAACACCGGGGAGCTGTTTTTT. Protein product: CASRGQGNTGELFF.

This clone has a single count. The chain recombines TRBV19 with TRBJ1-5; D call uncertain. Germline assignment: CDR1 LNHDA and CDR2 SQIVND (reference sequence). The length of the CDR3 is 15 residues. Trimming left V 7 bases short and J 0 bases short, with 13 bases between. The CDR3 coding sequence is TGTGCCAGTACCTCGGGTCGTTATAGCAATCAGCCCCAGCATTTT. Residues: CASTSGRYSNQPQHF.

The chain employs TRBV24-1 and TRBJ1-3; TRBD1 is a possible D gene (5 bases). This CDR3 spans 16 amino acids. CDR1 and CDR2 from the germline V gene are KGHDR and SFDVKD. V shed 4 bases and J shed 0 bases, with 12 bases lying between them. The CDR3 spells CATSDPGGVSGNTIYF. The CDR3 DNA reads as TGTGCCACCAGTGACCCCGGGGGGGTCTCTGGAAACACCATATATTTT.

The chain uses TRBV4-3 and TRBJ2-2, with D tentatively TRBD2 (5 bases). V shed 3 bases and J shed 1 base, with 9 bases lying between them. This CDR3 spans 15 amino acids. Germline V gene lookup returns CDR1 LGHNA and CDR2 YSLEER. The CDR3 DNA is TGCGCCAGCAGCCAGGGAGACAAGAACACCGGGGAGCTGTTTTTT. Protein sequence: CASSQGDKNTGELFF.

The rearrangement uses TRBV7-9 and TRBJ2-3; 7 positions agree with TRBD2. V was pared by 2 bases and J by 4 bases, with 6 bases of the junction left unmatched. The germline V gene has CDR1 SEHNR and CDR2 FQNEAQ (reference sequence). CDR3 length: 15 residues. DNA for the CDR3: TGTGCCAGCAGCTTATTTGGGGGGAGGGCAGATACGCAGTATTTT. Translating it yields CASSLFGGRADTQYF.

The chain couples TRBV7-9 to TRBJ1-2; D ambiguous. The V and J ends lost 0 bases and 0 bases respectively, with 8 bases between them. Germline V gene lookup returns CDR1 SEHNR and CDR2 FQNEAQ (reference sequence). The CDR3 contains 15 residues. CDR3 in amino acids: CASSLASVTNYGYTF. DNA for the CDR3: TGTGCCAGCAGCTTAGCTTCAGTAACTAACTATGGCTACACCTTC.

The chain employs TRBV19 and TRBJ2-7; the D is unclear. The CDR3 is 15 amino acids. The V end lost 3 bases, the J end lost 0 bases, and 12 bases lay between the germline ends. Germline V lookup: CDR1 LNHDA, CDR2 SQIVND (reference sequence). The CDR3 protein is CASSISFGGSYEQYF. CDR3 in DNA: TGTGCCAGTAGTATTTCGTTCGGCGGCTCCTACGAGCAGTACTTC.

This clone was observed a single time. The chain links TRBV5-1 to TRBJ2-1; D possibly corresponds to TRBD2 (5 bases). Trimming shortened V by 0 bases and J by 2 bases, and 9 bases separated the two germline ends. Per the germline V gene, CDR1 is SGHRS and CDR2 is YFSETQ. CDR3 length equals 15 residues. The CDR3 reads CASSLEDGAYNEQFF. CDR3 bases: TGCGCCAGCAGCTTGGAAGACGGGGCCTACAATGAGCAGTTCTTC.

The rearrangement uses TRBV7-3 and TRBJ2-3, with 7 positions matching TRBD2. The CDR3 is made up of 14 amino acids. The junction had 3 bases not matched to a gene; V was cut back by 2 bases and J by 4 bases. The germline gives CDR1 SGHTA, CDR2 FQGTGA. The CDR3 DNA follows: TGTGCCAGCAGCTTAGGCGGGAGTCCAGATACGCAGTATTTT. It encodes CASSLGGSPDTQYF. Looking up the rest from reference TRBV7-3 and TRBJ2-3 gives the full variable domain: GAGVSQTPSNKVTEKGKYVELRCDPISGHTALYWYRQSLGQGPEFLIYFQGTGAADDSGLPNDRFFAVRPEGSVSTLKIQRTERGDSAVYLCASSLGGSPDTQYFGPGTRLTVL.